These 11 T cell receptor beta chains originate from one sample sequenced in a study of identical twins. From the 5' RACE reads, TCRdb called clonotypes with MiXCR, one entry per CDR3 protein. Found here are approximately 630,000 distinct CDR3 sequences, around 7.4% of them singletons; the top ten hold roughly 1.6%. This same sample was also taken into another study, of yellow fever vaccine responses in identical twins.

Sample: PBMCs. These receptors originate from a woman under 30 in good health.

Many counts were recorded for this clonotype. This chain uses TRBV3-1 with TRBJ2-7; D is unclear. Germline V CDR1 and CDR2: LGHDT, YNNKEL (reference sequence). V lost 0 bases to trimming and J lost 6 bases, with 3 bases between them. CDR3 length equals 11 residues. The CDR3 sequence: CASSQDSEQYF. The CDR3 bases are TGTGCCAGCAGCCAAGATAGCGAGCAGTACTTC.

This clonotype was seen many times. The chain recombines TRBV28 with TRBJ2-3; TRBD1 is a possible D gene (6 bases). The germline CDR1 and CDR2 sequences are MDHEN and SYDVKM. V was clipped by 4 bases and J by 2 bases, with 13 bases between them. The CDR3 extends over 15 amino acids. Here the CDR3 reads CASSYTGWPTDTQYF. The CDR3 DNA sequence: TGTGCCAGCAGTTACACAGGGTGGCCCACAGATACGCAGTATTTT.

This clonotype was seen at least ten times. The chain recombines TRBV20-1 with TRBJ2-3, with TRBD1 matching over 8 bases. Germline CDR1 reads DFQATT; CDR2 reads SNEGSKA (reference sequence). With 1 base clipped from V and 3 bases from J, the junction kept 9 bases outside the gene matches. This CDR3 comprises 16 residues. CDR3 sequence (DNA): TGCAGTGCTAGAGGGGTACAGGGGGTTATGACAGATACGCAGTATTTT. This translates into CSARGVQGVMTDTQYF.

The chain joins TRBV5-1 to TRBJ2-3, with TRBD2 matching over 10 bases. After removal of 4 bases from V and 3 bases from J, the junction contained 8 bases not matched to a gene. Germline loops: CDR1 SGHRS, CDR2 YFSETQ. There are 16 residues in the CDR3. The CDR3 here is CASSPGPGLATDTQYF. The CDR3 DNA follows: TGCGCCAGCAGCCCGGGCCCGGGACTAGCGACAGATACGCAGTATTTT.

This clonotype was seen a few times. This CDR3 is CASSALQGPGNTIYF. CDR3 nucleotide sequence: TGTGCCAGCAGTGCCCTACAGGGGCCTGGAAACACCATATATTTT. The chain uses TRBV25-1 and TRBJ1-3; 7 positions agree with TRBD1. The germline gives CDR1 MGHDK, CDR2 SYGVNS. The CDR3 is made up of 15 amino acids. Unmatched junction bases numbered 5, after V lost 4 bases and J lost 2 bases.

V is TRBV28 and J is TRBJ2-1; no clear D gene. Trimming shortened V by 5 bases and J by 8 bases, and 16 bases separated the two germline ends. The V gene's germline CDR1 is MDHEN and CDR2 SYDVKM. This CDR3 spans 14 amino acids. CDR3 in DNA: TGTGCCAGCAGTATGTACCAGAGCCGGGATGAGCAGTTCTTC. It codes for CASSMYQSRDEQFF. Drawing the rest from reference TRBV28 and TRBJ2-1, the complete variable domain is DVKVTQSSRYLVKRTGEKVFLECVQDMDHENMFWYRQDPGLGLRLIYFSYDVKMKEKGDIPEGYSVSREKKERFSLILESASTNQTSMYLCASSMYQSRDEQFFGPGTRLTVL.

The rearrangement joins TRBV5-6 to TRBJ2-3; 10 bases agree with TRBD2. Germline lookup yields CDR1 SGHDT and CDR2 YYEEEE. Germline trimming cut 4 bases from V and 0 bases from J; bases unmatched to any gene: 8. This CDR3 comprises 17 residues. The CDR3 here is CASSPTKREGSTDTQYF. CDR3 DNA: TGTGCCAGCAGCCCGACTAAGCGGGAGGGTAGCACAGATACGCAGTATTTT. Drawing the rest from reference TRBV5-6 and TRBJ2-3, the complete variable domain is DAGVTQSPTHLIKTRGQQVTLRCSPKSGHDTVSWYQQALGQGPQFIFQYYEEEERQRGNFPDRFSGHQFPNYSSELNVNALLLGDSALYLCASSPTKREGSTDTQYFGPGTRLTVL.

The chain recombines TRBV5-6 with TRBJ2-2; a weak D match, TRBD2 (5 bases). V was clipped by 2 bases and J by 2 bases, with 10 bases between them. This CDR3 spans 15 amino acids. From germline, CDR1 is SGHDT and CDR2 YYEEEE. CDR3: CASSLLDHNTGELFF. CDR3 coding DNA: TGTGCCAGCAGCTTACTAGACCACAACACCGGGGAGCTGTTTTTT.

CDR3 region: CSARGQGPSRTQYF. CDR3 nucleotide sequence: TGCAGTGCCCGGGGACAGGGGCCTTCGAGGACGCAGTATTTT. The V call is TRBV20-1, the J call TRBJ2-3, with 10 bases that match TRBD1. The V gene's germline CDR1 is DFQATT and CDR2 SNEGSKA (reference sequence). This CDR3 is 14 amino acids long. Trimming at V came to 6 bases and at J to 9 bases, leaving 12 bases not matched to a gene.

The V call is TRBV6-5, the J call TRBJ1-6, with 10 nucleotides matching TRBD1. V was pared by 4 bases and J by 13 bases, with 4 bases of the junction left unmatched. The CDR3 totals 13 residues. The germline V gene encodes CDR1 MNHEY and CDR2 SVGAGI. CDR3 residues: CASSWDRGRPLHF. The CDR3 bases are TGTGCCAGCAGTTGGGACAGGGGTCGTCCCCTCCACTTT.

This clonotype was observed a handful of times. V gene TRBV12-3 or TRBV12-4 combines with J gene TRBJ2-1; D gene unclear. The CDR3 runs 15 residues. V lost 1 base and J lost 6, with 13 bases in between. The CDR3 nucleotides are TGTGCCAGCAGTTTAGGCACAACCACCCCCAATGAGCAGTTCTTC. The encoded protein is CASSLGTTTPNEQFF.